This T cell receptor (beta chain) originates from a study of blood T cell repertoires in COVID-19. As for the study in general: COVID-19 samples from acute and convalescent phases originated in the United States, Italy and Spain. Sample material is recorded as cDNA or gDNA derived from T cells, B-cell-depleted T cells, or PBMCs.

This CDR3 is 14 amino acids long. Germline V gives CDR1 SNHLY, CDR2 FYNNEI. The V end was cut by 4 bases, the J end by 5 bases, with 12 bases between. Generated by immunoSEQ multiplex PCR, the TCRdb table keeps only in-frame clones and is missing some. The sample yields about 38,000 clones, about 85% seen once. The TCR sequence derives from a man in his sixties with COVID-19, enrolled during active disease. The sequenced sample was peripheral blood. The rearrangement links TRBV2 to TRBJ1-5; maybe TRBD1 (5 bases). The CDR3: CASSVQGRDQPQHF. CDR3 DNA: TGTGCCAGCAGTGTGCAGGGAAGAGATCAGCCCCAGCATTTT.